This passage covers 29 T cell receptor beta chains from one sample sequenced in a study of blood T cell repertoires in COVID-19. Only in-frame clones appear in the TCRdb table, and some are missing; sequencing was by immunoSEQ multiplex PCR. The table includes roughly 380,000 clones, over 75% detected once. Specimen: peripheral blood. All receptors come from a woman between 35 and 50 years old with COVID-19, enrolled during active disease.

The DNA of the CDR3 is TGTGCCAGCAGTTTCACAGGGCGCACTGAAGCTTTCTTT. Protein product: CASSFTGRTEAFF. V is TRBV27 and J is TRBJ1-1, with a possible D match to TRBD1 (6 bases). This CDR3 contains 13 residues. From germline, CDR1 is MNHEY and CDR2 SMNVEV (reference sequence). V was trimmed by 3 bases and J by 4 bases, leaving 9 bases between them.

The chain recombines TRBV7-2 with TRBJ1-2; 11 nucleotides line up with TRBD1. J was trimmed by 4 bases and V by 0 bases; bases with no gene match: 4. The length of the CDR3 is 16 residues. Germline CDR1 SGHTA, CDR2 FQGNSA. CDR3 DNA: TGTGCCAGCAGCTTAGCAGGACAGGGGGCGGGCTATGGCTACACCTTC. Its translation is CASSLAGQGAGYGYTF.

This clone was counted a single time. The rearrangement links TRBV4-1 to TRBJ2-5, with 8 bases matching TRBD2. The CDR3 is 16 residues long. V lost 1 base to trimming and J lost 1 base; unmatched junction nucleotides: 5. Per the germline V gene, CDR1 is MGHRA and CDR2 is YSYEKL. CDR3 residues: CASSQVYSGTQETQYF. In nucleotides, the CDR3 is TGCGCCAGCAGCCAAGTGTATAGCGGGACCCAAGAGACCCAGTACTTC.

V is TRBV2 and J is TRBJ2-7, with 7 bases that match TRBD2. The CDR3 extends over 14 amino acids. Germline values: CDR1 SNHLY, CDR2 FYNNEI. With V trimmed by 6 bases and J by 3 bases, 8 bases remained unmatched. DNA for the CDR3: TGTGCCAGCAGCTTTTCTAGGGACTACTACGAGCAGTACTTC. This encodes CASSFSRDYYEQYF. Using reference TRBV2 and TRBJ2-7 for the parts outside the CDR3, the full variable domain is EPEVTQTPSHQVTQMGQEVILRCVPISNHLYFYWYRQILGQKVEFLVSFYNNEISEKSEIFDDQFSVERPDGSNFTLKIRSTKLEDSAMYFCASSFSRDYYEQYFGPGTRLTVT.

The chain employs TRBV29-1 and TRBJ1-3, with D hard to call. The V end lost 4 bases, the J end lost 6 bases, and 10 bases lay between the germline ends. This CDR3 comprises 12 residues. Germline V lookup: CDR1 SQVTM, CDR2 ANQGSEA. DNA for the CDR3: TGCAGCGTTGTCAGGCGACAAAACACCATATATTTT. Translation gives CSVVRRQNTIYF.

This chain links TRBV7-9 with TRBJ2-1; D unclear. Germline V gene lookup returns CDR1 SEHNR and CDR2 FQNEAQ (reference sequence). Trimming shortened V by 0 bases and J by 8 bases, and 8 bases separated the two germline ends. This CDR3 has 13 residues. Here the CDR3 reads CASSLAAEDEQFF. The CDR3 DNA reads TGTGCCAGCAGCTTAGCCGCGGAAGATGAGCAGTTCTTC.

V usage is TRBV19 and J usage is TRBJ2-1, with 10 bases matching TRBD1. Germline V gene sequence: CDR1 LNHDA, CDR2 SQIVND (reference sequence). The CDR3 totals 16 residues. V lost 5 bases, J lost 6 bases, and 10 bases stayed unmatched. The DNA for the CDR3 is TGTGCCAGTAGTCGAAAAGGACAGGGGGGAAGCAATGAGCAGTTCTTC. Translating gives CASSRKGQGGSNEQFF.

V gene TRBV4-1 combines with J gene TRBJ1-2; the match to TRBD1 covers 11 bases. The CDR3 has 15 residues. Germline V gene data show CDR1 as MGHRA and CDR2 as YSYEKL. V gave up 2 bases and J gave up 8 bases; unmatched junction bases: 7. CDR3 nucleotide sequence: TGCGCCAGCAGCCAAAATCCGGGACAGGGGGACGGCTACACCTTC. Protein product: CASSQNPGQGDGYTF.

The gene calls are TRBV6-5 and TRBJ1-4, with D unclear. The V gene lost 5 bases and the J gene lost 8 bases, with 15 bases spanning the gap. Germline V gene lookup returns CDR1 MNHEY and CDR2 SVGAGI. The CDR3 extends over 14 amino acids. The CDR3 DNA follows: TGTGCCAGCAGTACTGGGCCGGCCCTAGAAAAACTGTTTTTT. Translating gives CASSTGPALEKLFF.

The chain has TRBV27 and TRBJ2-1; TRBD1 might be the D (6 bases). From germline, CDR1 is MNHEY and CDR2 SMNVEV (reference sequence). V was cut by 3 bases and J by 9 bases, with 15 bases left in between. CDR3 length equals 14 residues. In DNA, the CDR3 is TGTGCCAGCAGTTTGATGGACCCCAGGGGTGAGCAGTTCTTC. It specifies CASSLMDPRGEQFF.

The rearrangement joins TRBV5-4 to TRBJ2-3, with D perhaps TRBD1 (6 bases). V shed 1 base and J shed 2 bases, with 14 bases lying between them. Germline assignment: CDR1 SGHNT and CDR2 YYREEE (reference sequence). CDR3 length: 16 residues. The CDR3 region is CASSLKLTGTTDTQYF. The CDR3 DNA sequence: TGTGCCAGCAGCTTGAAATTAACAGGGACCACAGATACGCAGTATTTT.

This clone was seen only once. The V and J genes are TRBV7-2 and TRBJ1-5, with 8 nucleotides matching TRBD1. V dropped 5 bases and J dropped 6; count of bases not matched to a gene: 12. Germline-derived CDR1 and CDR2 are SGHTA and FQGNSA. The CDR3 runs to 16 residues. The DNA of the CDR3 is TGTGCCAGCAGCCTCATTCCGCAGGGGGCGATTCAGCCCCAGCATTTT. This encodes CASSLIPQGAIQPQHF.

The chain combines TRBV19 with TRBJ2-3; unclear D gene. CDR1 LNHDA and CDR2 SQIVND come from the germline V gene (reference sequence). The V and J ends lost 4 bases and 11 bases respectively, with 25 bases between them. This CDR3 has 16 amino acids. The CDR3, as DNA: TGTGCCAGTAGTAATATCCTAGGCTCGTCAGCCCCAAAGCAGTATTTT. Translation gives CASSNILGSSAPKQYF.

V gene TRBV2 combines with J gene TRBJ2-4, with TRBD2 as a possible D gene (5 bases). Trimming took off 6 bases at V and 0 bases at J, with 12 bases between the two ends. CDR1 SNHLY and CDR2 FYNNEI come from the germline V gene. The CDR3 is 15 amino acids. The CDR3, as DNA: TGTGCCAGCAGCGACGAGAGGGTAGCCAAAAACATTCAGTACTTC. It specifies CASSDERVAKNIQYF.

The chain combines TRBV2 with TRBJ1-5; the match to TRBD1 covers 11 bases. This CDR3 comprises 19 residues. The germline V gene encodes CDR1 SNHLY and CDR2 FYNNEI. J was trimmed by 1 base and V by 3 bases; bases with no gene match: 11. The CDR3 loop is CASSDQDRGPGRSNQPQHF. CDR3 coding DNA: TGTGCCAGCAGTGACCAGGACAGGGGGCCAGGTAGGAGCAATCAGCCCCAGCATTTT.

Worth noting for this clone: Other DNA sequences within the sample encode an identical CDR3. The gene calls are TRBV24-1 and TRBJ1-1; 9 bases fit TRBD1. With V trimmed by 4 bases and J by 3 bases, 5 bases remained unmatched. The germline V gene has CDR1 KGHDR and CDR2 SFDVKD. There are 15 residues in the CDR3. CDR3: CATSDSGQGDTEAFF. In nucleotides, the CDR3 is TGTGCCACCAGTGACTCGGGACAGGGAGACACTGAAGCTTTCTTT.

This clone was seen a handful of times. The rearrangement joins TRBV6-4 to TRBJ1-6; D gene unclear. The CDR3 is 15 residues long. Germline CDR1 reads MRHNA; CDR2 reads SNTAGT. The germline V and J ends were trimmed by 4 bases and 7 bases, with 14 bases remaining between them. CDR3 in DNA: TGTGCCAGCAGTGTCAGTTTCTCGTTCAATTCACCCCTCCACTTT. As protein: CASSVSFSFNSPLHF.

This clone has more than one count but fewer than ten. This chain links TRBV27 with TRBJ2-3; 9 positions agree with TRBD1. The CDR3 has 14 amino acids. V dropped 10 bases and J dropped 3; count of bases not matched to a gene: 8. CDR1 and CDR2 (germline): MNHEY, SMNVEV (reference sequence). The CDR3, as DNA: TGTGCCACAAGAAGGGGGACAGGGACAGATACGCAGTATTTT. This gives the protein CATRRGTGTDTQYF.

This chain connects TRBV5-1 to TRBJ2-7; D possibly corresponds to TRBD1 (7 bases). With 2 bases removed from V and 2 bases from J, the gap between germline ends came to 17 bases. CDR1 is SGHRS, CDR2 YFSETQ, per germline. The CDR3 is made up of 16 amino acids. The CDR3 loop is CASSFLGGGPAYEQYF. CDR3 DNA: TGCGCCAGCAGCTTTCTAGGAGGGGGCCCAGCCTACGAGCAGTACTTC.

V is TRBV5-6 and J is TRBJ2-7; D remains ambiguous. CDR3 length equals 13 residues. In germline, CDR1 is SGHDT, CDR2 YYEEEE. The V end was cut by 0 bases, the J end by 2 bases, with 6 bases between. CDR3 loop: CASSLESTYEQYF. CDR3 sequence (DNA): TGTGCCAGCAGCTTGGAAAGCACCTACGAGCAGTACTTC.

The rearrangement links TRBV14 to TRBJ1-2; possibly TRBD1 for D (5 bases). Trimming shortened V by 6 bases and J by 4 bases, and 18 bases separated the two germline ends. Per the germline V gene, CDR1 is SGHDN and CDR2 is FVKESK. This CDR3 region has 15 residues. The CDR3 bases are TGTGCCAGCAGTATTTCGGCAGGGTCTCCCTATGGCTACACCTTC. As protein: CASSISAGSPYGYTF.

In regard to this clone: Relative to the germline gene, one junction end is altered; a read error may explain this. CDR3 loop: CASSQEQGRGNSPPHF. The CDR3 coding sequence is TGCGCCAGCAGCCAAGAACAAGGCAGGGGGAATTCACCCCCCCACTTT. This rearrangement joins TRBV4-3 to TRBJ1-6, with 7 bases identical to TRBD1. The germline V gene encodes CDR1 LGHNA and CDR2 YSLEER. This CDR3 comprises 16 residues.

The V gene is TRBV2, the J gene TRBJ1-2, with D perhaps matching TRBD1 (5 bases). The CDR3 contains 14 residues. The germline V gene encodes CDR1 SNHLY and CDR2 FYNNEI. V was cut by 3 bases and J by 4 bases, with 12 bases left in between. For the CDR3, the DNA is TGTGCCAGCAGTGAGGCAGGGATCCTCTATGGCTACACCTTC. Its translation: CASSEAGILYGYTF.

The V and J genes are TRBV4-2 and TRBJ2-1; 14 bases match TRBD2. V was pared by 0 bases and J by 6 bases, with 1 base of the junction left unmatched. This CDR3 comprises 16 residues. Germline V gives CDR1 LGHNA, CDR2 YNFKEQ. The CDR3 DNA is TGTGCCAGCAGCCAAGAAGGGACTAGCGGGGGCAATGAGCAGTTCTTC. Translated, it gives CASSQEGTSGGNEQFF.

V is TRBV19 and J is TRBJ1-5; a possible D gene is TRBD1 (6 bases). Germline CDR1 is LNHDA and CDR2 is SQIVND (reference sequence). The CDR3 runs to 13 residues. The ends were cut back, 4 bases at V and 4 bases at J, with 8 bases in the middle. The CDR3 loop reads CASSKGHNQPQHF. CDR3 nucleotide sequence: TGTGCCAGTAGTAAGGGACATAATCAGCCCCAGCATTTT.

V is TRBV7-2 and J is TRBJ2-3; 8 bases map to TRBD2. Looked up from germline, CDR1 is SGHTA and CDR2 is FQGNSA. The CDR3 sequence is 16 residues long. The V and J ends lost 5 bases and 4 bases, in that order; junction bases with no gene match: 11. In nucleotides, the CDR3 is TGTGCCAGCAGCCCAGAGGGGCGGGGGGTATCAGATACGCAGTATTTT. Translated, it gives CASSPEGRGVSDTQYF.

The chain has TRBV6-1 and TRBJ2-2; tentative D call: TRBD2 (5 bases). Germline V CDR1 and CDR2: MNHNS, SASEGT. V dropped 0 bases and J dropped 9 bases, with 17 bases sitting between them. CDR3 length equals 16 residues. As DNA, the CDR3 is TGTGCCAGCAGTGAAGCTAGTTGGTCCGGAGGTCGGGAGCTGTTTTTT. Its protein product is CASSEASWSGGRELFF.

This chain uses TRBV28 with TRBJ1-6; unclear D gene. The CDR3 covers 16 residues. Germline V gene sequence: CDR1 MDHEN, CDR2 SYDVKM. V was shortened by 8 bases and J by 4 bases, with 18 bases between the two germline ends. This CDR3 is CASDQPGLGYNSPLHF. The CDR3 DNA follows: TGTGCCAGCGACCAACCAGGTCTGGGTTATAATTCACCCCTCCACTTT. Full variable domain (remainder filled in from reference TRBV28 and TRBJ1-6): DVKVTQSSRYLVKRTGEKVFLECVQDMDHENMFWYRQDPGLGLRLIYFSYDVKMKEKGDIPEGYSVSREKKERFSLILESASTNQTSMYLCASDQPGLGYNSPLHFGNGTRLTVT.

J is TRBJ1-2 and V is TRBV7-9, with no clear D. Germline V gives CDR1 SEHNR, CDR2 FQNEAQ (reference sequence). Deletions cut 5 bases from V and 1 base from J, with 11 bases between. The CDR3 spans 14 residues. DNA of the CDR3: TGTGCCAGCAGCCGGGGTGGGAGTAACTATGGCTACACCTTC. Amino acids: CASSRGGSNYGYTF.